These 25 T cell receptor beta chains originate from one sample sequenced in a study of T cells of healthy individuals listed by TCRdb under 2018. Libraries came from 5' RACE. The run used an Illumina MiSeq. The public reads were run again by TCRdb, first through fastp at Q25 and then through MiXCR, and only productive beta chains were kept. Each record represents a unique CDR3 protein, reported with the most common genes and DNA among its rows. In this sample the table shows 53,000 or so distinct CDR3 sequences, 14% to 15% of which occur a single time. The ten largest clones represent about 16% of the sample. Receptors were obtained from a human donor in good health.

Ten or more counts support this clonotype. The rearrangement joins TRBV4-3 to TRBJ1-5; D is unresolved. CDR3 length: 15 amino acids. Germline CDR1 reads LGHNA; CDR2 reads YSLEER. Between the trimmed V and J ends, which lost 2 bases and 0 bases, there was a span of 8 bases. The chain's CDR3 is CASSQQTNSNQPQHF. CDR3 sequence (DNA): TGCGCCAGCAGCCAACAGACGAATAGCAATCAGCCCCAGCATTTT.

The rearrangement uses TRBV29-1 and TRBJ1-2, with 9 bases that match TRBD1. CDR1 and CDR2 from the germline V gene are SQVTM and ANQGSEA. Germline trimming cut 7 bases from V and 4 bases from J; bases unmatched to any gene: 10. This CDR3 spans 14 amino acids. The CDR3 sequence is CSDRTGTGIYGYTF. The CDR3 nucleotides read TGCAGCGATCGCACCGGGACAGGGATCTATGGCTACACCTTC.

This clonotype was counted many times. The rearrangement uses TRBV28 and TRBJ2-3, with D perhaps being TRBD1 or TRBD2 (5 bases each). This CDR3 region has 15 residues. V was cut by 6 bases and J by 3 bases, with 16 bases left in between. Germline CDR1 and CDR2: MDHEN and SYDVKM. The CDR3 sequence: CASRQRDLRTDTQYF. The CDR3 DNA reads as TGTGCCAGCAGGCAGAGGGACCTGAGGACAGATACGCAGTATTTT.

The chain employs TRBV2 and TRBJ2-1; no clear D. The V gene lost 4 bases and the J gene lost 9 bases, with 13 bases spanning the gap. The CDR3 is 13 amino acids. Germline CDR1 reads SNHLY; CDR2 reads FYNNEI. CDR3 sequence (DNA): TGTGCCAGCAGTGCAGTATCCCTGGGTGAGCAGTTCTTC. This encodes CASSAVSLGEQFF. Filled out from reference TRBV2 and TRBJ2-1, the complete variable domain reads EPEVTQTPSHQVTQMGQEVILRCVPISNHLYFYWYRQILGQKVEFLVSFYNNEISEKSEIFDDQFSVERPDGSNFTLKIRSTKLEDSAMYFCASSAVSLGEQFFGPGTRLTVL.

The chain is built from TRBV29-1 and TRBJ2-7; D remains ambiguous. V was shortened by 6 bases and J by 6 bases, with 18 bases between the two germline ends. Per germline, CDR1 SQVTM and CDR2 ANQGSEA. The CDR3 is 13 residues long. CDR3 loop: CSVTVFGRREQYF. The DNA for the CDR3 is TGCAGCGTCACAGTTTTCGGTCGTCGCGAGCAGTACTTC.

Ten or more counts support this clonotype. The chain couples TRBV6-6 to TRBJ1-2, with 7 bases aligning to TRBD1. After removal of 3 bases from V and 2 bases from J, the junction contained 3 bases not matched to a gene. In germline, CDR1 is MNHNY, CDR2 SVGAGI (reference sequence). The CDR3 extends over 14 amino acids. This CDR3 reads CASSYRQGNYGYTF. CDR3 nucleotide sequence: TGTGCCAGCAGTTATAGACAGGGAAACTATGGCTACACCTTC.

In its sample, this clonotype was seen many times. This rearrangement joins TRBV6-5 to TRBJ2-3; 8 nucleotides agree with TRBD1. Trimming removed 5 bases from V and 2 bases from J; junction bases left unmatched: 9. The CDR3 sequence is 16 residues long. The V gene's germline CDR1 is MNHEY and CDR2 SVGAGI. The CDR3 region is CASSSSRDRYTDTQYF. The CDR3 nucleotides are TGTGCCAGCAGTAGCAGCCGGGACAGGTACACAGATACGCAGTATTTT.

Only a few counts were recorded for this clonotype. The chain couples TRBV7-6 to TRBJ1-1; no firm D call. Looked up from germline, CDR1 is SGHVS and CDR2 is FNYEAQ. This CDR3 spans 16 amino acids. V shed 0 bases and J shed 0 bases, with 11 bases lying between them. CDR3 DNA sequence: TGTGCCAGCAGCTTAGCGGCTCGGGGAATGAACACTGAAGCTTTCTTT. Its protein product is CASSLAARGMNTEAFF.

J is TRBJ2-6 and V is TRBV15; no firm D call. Germline V CDR1 and CDR2: LNHNV, YYDKDF (reference sequence). V gave up 5 bases and J gave up 3 bases, with 2 bases separating them. CDR3 length: 12 amino acids. CDR3 nucleotides: TGTGCCACCAGCGGTGGGGCCAACGTCCTGACTTTC. It encodes CATSGGANVLTF.

This clonotype appeared once. Germline is not matched at one junction end, which may reflect a read error. This chain joins TRBV12-3 or TRBV12-4 and TRBJ1-4; TRBD1 might be the D (5 bases). CDR3 length equals 14 residues. The DNA for the CDR3 is TGTGCCAGCAGTTCTAGGACAATTTCTGGAAAACTGCTTTTT. The encoded protein is CASSSRTISGKLLF.

This clonotype has ten or more counts. The chain links TRBV29-1 to TRBJ2-1; D is uncertain. The germline V and J ends were trimmed by 2 bases and 9 bases, with 17 bases remaining between them. The CDR3 is 14 amino acids. Germline CDR1 reads SQVTM; CDR2 reads ANQGSEA. The CDR3 loop reads CSVESLSIGGEQFF. CDR3 bases: TGCAGCGTTGAATCCCTCTCCATCGGTGGTGAGCAGTTCTTC.

Turning to this clonotype: The junction does not match germline at one end; this may be a read error. The chain combines TRBV4-3 with TRBJ2-1; TRBD1 aligns across 9 bases. Per germline, CDR1 LGHNA and CDR2 YSLEER. The CDR3 runs to 14 residues. CDR3 residues: CASSQGQGDWERFF. The CDR3 DNA sequence: TGCGCCAGCAGCCAGGGACAGGGTGACTGGGAGCGGTTCTTC.

There are many counts of this clonotype. This sequence joins TRBV4-1 and TRBJ1-4; D is perhaps TRBD1 (5 bases). The CDR3 has 14 residues. V was clipped by 0 bases and J by 8 bases, with 10 bases between them. Germline values: CDR1 MGHRA, CDR2 YSYEKL. The CDR3 nucleotides read TGCGCCAGCAGCCAAGACAGGGCGGGGGAAAAACTGTTTTTT. Protein sequence: CASSQDRAGEKLFF.

This clonotype occurred a few times. The genes are TRBV9 and TRBJ2-3; D gene ambiguous. Trimming took 3 bases from V and 5 from J, leaving 7 bases between them. Germline assignment: CDR1 SGDLS and CDR2 YYNGEE. This CDR3 spans 12 amino acids. CDR3 residues: CASSASLDTQYF. The CDR3 DNA is TGTGCCAGCAGCGCATCCTTAGATACGCAGTATTTT.

This clonotype was recorded at least ten times. V usage is TRBV27 and J usage is TRBJ2-7, with 8 bases identical to TRBD1. This CDR3 has 14 amino acids. The V gene's germline CDR1 is MNHEY and CDR2 SMNVEV (reference sequence). Trimming at V came to 5 bases and at J to 7 bases, leaving 10 bases not matched to a gene. The chain's CDR3 is CASSVRQGAGEQYF. The DNA of the CDR3 is TGTGCCAGCAGTGTCCGGCAGGGGGCGGGGGAGCAGTACTTC.

The table lists this clonotype with a few counts. V usage is TRBV7-2 and J usage is TRBJ2-5; D is ambiguous. The germline gives CDR1 SGHTA, CDR2 FQGNSA. The germline V and J ends were trimmed by 1 base and 2 bases, with 14 bases remaining between them. This CDR3 has 16 amino acids. The chain's CDR3 is CASSLGSREFQETQYF. The CDR3 coding sequence is TGTGCCAGCAGCTTAGGGAGCCGAGAGTTTCAAGAGACCCAGTACTTC.

In its sample, this clonotype was seen a few times. J is TRBJ2-7 and V is TRBV11-3; a possible D gene is TRBD1 (5 bases). Germline-derived CDR1 and CDR2 are SGHNT and YENEEA. V gave up 7 bases and J gave up 0 bases, with 13 bases separating them. This CDR3 contains 14 residues. The CDR3 DNA is TGTGCCAGCACCATTACAGGCTTCTCCTACGAGCAGTACTTC. Amino acids: CASTITGFSYEQYF.

This clonotype was found many times. The chain employs TRBV11-2 and TRBJ1-2; D may be TRBD1 (5 bases). CDR1 and CDR2 (germline): SGHAT, FQNNGV. The V end lost 0 bases, the J end lost 8 bases, and 10 bases lay between the germline ends. This CDR3 spans 13 amino acids. CDR3 sequence (DNA): TGTGCCAGCAGCTTAGACCCCAGGGAAGGCTACACCTTC. It codes for CASSLDPREGYTF.

This clonotype was observed at least ten times. CDR3 sequence reads: CSARTGGAPYEQYF. In nucleotides, the CDR3 is TGCAGTGCTAGGACCGGGGGGGCGCCCTACGAGCAGTACTTC. V and J are TRBV20-1 and TRBJ2-7, with 8 bases fitting TRBD2. The CDR3 sequence is 14 residues long. V was pared by 3 bases and J by 2 bases, with 6 bases of the junction left unmatched. The germline V gene has CDR1 DFQATT and CDR2 SNEGSKA (reference sequence).

This clonotype was seen a handful of times. V is TRBV5-1 and J is TRBJ2-4; D not resolved. CDR1 and CDR2 (germline): SGHRS, YFSETQ. V was cut by 2 bases and J by 0 bases, with 15 bases left in between. This CDR3 has 17 residues. This chain's CDR3 is CASSFAPTNLAKNIQYF. CDR3 bases: TGCGCCAGCAGCTTTGCCCCGACAAACTTAGCCAAAAACATTCAGTACTTC.

This clonotype has at least ten counts. This chain uses TRBV4-3 with TRBJ2-7; 9 positions agree with TRBD1. V shed 0 bases, J shed 1 base, and the junction held 7 bases outside the gene matches. CDR1 and CDR2 from the germline V gene are LGHNA and YSLEER. The CDR3 runs to 17 residues. The CDR3 loop reads CASSQEYRGTGSYEQYF. In DNA form, the CDR3 reads TGCGCCAGCAGCCAAGAATACAGGGGGACAGGGTCCTACGAGCAGTACTTC.

A few counts support this clonotype. V is TRBV6-1 and J is TRBJ2-1; weak D call: TRBD1 (6 bases). The CDR3 runs to 14 residues. Trimming pared 2 bases from V and 3 bases from J, leaving 8 bases between. From germline, CDR1 is MNHNS and CDR2 SASEGT. The chain's CDR3 is CASSEQGSYNEQFF. CDR3 coding DNA: TGTGCCAGCAGTGAACAGGGGAGCTACAATGAGCAGTTCTTC.

This clonotype was detected many times. The rearrangement joins TRBV10-3 to TRBJ2-7, with a weak D call TRBD2 (7 bases). V was shortened by 0 bases and J by 2 bases, with 11 bases between the two germline ends. This CDR3 is 15 amino acids long. Germline V gene data show CDR1 as ENHRY and CDR2 as SYGVKD. The CDR3 coding sequence is TGTGCCATCAGTGAGTCTGCGGGGGCTACCTACGAGCAGTACTTC. It translates to CAISESAGATYEQYF.

This clonotype was seen ten or more times. The chain employs TRBV15 and TRBJ1-2; 7 bases match TRBD1. The junction had 8 bases not matched to a gene; V was cut back by 1 base and J by 6 bases. Germline CDR1 and CDR2: LNHNV and YYDKDF (reference sequence). The CDR3 length is 15 residues. CDR3 loop: CATSRGQGQYHGYTF. CDR3 in DNA: TGTGCCACCAGCAGAGGACAGGGACAATACCATGGCTACACCTTC.

The chain couples TRBV19 to TRBJ1-1; D might be TRBD1 (5 bases). V was cut by 5 bases and J by 1 base, with 8 bases left in between. The CDR3 is 13 residues long. The germline gives CDR1 LNHDA, CDR2 SQIVND (reference sequence). Here the CDR3 reads CASSLDRNTEAFF. CDR3 bases: TGTGCCAGTAGTCTCGACAGGAACACTGAAGCTTTCTTT.